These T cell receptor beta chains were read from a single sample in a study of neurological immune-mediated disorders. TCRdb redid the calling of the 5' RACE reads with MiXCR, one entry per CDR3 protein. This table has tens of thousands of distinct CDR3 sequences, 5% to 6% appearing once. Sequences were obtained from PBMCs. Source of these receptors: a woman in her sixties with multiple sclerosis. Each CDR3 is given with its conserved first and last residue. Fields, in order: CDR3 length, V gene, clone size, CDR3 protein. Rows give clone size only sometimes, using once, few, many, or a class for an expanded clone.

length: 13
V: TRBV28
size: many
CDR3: CASSPRSYGPGDF

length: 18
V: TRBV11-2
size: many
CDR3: CASSTWGGHSLSYNEQFF

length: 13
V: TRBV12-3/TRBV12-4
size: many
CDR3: CASSSRQFYGYTF

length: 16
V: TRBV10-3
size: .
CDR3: CAITGDRGRGANVLTF

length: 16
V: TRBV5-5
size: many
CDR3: CASSVQTNLRSSTQYF

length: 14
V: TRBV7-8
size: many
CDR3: CASSAVVRNNEQYF

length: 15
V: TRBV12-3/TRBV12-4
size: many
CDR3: CASSSSAYSNQPQHF

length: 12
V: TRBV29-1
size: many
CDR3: CSAGTGQETQYF

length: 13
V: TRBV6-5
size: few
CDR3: CASSEGGRYGYTF

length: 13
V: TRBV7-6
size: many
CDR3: CASSRKEGTALHF

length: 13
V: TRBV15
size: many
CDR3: CATSIGLRETQYF

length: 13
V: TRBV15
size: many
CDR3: CATSRQGLDTQYF

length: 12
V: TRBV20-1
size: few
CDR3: CSAARGGRRAFF

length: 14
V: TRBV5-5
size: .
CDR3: CASSPGQGDQPQHF

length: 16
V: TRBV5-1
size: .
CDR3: CASSLGDLGVPAGYTF

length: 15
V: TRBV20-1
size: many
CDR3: CSASDSSGGTDTQYF

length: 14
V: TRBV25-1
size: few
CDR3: CASTKQGRNEKLFF

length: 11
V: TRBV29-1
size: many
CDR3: CSEPQGNTIYF

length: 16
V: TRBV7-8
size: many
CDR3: CASSLGRGPPGNTIYF

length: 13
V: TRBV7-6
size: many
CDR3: CASSFQVNTEAFF